One T cell receptor (beta chain) is described in this entry. The data were taken from a study of cytomegalovirus exposure and HLA in healthy donors. Per germline, CDR1 GTSNPN and CDR2 SVGIG (reference sequence). V lost 0 bases to trimming and J lost 0 bases, with 11 bases between them. The length of the CDR3 is 15 residues. The PCR made use of 60 Vbeta and 13 Jbeta primers. This table comes from immunoSEQ multiplex PCR, and its TCRdb copy is limited to in-frame clones, with some not included. The data contain around 97,000 clones, around 10% of them singletons. The gene calls are TRBV30 and TRBJ1-1, with D unresolved. The TCR comes from a man between 45 and 60 years old in good health and CMV-seropositive. What was sequenced was PBMCs. The CDR3 is CAWSVLKAVNTEAFF. The CDR3, as DNA: TGTGCCTGGAGTGTACTGAAAGCTGTGAACACTGAAGCTTTCTTT.